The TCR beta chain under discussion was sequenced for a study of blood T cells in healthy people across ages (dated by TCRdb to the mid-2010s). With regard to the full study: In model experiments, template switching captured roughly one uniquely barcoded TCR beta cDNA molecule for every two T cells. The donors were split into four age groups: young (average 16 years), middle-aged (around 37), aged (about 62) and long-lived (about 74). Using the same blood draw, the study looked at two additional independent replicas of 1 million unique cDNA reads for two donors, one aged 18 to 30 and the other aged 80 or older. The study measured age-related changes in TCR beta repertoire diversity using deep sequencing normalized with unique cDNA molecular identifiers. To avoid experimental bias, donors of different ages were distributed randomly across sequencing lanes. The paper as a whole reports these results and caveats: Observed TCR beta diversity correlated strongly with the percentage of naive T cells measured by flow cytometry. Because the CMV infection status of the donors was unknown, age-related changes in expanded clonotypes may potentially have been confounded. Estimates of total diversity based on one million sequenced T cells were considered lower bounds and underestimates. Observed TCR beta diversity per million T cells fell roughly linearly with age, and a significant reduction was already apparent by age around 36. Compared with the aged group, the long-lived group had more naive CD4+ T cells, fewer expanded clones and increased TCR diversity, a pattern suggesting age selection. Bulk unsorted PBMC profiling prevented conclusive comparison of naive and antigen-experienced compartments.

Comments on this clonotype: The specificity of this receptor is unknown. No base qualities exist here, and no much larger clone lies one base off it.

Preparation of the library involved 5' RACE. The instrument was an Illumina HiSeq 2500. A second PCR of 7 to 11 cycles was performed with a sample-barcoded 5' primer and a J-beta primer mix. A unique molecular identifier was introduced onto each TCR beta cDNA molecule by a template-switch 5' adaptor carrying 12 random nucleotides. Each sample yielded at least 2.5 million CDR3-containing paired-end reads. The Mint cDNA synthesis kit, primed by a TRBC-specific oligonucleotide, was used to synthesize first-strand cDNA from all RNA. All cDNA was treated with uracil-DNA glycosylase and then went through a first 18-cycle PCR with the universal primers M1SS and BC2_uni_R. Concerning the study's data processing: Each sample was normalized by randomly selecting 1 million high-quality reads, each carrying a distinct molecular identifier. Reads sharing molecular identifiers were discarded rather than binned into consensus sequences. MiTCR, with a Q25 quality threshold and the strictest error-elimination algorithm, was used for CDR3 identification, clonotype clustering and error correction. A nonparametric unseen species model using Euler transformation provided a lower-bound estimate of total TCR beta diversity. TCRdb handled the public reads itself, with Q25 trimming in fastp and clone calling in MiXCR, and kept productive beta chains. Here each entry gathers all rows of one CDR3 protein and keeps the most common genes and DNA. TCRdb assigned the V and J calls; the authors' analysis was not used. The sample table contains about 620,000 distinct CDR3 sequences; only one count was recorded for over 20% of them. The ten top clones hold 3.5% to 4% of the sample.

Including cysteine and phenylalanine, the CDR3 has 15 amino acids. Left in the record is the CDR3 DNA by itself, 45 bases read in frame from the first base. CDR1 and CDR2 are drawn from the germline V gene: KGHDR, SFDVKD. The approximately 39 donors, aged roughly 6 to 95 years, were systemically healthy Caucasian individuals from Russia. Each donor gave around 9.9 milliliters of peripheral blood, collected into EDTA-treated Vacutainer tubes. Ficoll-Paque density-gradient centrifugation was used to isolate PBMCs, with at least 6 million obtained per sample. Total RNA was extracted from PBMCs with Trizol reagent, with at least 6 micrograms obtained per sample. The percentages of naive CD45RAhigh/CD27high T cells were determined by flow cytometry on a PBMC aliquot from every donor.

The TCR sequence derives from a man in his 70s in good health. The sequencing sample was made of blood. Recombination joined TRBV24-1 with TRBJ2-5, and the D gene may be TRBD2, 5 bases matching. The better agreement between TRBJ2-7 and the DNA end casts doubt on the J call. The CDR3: CATSDPGLGGHEQYF. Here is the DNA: TGTGCCACCAGTGACCCGGGATTAGGAGGCCACGAGCAGTACTTC.